The present TCR beta chain was sequenced within a study of Graves' ophthalmopathy and Graves' hyperthyroidism. Study-wide context: Blood was drawn at initial diagnosis, before any treatment.

As regards this clonotype: At one end the junction does not follow the germline gene, possibly because of a read error.

For repertoire sequencing, the TCR beta CDR3 regions were amplified from RNA transcripts. Amplification began with first-round RT-PCR using HTBI primers, then second-round multiplex PCR was performed. TCRdb re-called the multiplex PCR reads through MiXCR, storing one row per CDR3 protein. This table holds over 45,000 distinct CDR3 sequences, roughly 52% found once. Germline lookup yields CDR1 SGHRS and CDR2 YFSETQ. CDR3 size: 14 residues. This TCR was recovered from an adult man with Graves' ophthalmopathy. The specimen sequenced was peripheral blood. V and J are TRBV5-1 and TRBJ2-1; weak D call: TRBD2 (7 bases). DNA for the CDR3: TGCGCCAGCAGCTTGAGGGGGGGCACAGATACGCAGTTCTTT. Translating it yields CASSLRGGTDTQFF.